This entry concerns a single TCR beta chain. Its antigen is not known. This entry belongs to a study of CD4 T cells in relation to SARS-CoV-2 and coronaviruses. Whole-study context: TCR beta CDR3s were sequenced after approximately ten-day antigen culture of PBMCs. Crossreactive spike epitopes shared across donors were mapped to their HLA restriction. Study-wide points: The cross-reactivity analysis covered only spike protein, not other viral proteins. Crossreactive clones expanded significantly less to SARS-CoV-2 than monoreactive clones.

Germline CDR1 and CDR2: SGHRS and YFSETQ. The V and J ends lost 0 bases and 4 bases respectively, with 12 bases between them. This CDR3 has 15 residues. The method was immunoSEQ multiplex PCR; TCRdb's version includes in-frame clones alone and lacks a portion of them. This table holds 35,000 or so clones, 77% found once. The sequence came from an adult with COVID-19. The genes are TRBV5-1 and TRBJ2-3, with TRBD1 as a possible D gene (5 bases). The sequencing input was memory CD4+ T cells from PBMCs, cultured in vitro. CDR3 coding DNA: TGCGCCAGCAGCTTGGGCGACTTAGGGGCAGATACGCAGTATTTT. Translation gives CASSLGDLGADTQYF. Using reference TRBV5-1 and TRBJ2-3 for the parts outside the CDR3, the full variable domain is KAGVTQTPRYLIKTRGQQVTLSCSPISGHRSVSWYQQTPGQGLQFLFEYFSETQRNKGNFPGRFSGRQFSNSRSEMNVSTLELGDSALYLCASSLGDLGADTQYFGPGTRLTVL.